This T cell receptor (beta chain) was recovered during a study of blood T cell repertoires in COVID-19. Study-level information: T cells, B-cell-depleted T cells, or PBMCs supplied cDNA or gDNA.

The CDR3 contains 14 residues. V lost 4 bases and J 5 bases, leaving 14 bases between the germline ends. Looked up from germline, CDR1 is SGDLS and CDR2 is YYNGEE. The table came from immunoSEQ multiplex PCR; TCRdb's copy has only in-frame clones and leaves some out. This table has a few hundred thousand clones, about 84% appearing once. Source material: peripheral blood. This chain links TRBV9 with TRBJ2-3, with D unresolved. This sequence originates from a man older than 75 with acute or convalescent COVID-19. Here the CDR3 reads CASSIRLEEDTQYF. The DNA for the CDR3 is TGTGCCAGCAGCATCCGACTCGAGGAAGATACGCAGTATTTT.